These 2 T cell receptor beta chains share one sample of origin, sequenced in a study of T cells after yellow fever vaccination. A single record per CDR3 protein comes from TCRdb applying MiXCR to the 5' RACE reads. The data contain hundreds of thousands of distinct CDR3 sequences, less than 20% of them seen just once; the ten biggest clones take up 17%. The material sequenced was PBMCs, taken 4 to 5 days after the first yellow fever vaccination. The receptors were sampled from a man aged 18 to 30 who received the YFV17D yellow fever vaccine.

This clonotype appeared many times. The CDR3 loop is CSAVDSASPLHF. CDR3 in DNA: TGCAGTGCCGTAGACAGTGCTTCACCCCTCCACTTT. The gene calls are TRBV20-1 and TRBJ1-6; weak D call: TRBD1 (5 bases). Germline values: CDR1 DFQATT, CDR2 SNEGSKA (reference sequence). There are 12 residues in the CDR3. V dropped 6 bases and J dropped 9 bases, with 12 bases sitting between them.

This clonotype was counted between two and nine times. The CDR3 sequence: CASSLRTGEETQYF. The CDR3 coding sequence is TGTGCCAGCAGCTTGCGGACAGGGGAAGAGACCCAGTACTTC. V and J are TRBV5-4 and TRBJ2-5; 9 positions agree with TRBD1. Germline loops: CDR1 SGHNT, CDR2 YYREEE (reference sequence). Trimming at V came to 1 base and at J to 3 bases, leaving 1 base not matched to a gene. The length of the CDR3 is 14 residues. Based on the CDR3 plus reference TRBV5-4 and TRBJ2-5, the full variable domain is ETGVTQSPTHLIKTRGQQVTLRCSSQSGHNTVSWYQQALGQGPQFIFQYYREEENGRGNFPPRFSGLQFPNYSSELNVNALELDDSALYLCASSLRTGEETQYFGPGTRLLVL.